This record concerns one TCR beta chain sequence. Its cognate antigen is unknown. Trimming removed 6 bases from V and 4 bases from J, with 14 bases in between. From germline, CDR1 is LNHDA and CDR2 SQIVND (reference sequence). The CDR3 runs to 14 residues. This entry comes from a study of T cell repertoires and HLA-DP antigens. Using immunoSEQ multiplex PCR, the repertoire was profiled, and TCRdb retains in-frame clones only, with some absent. This repertoire shows about 110,000 clones, over 90% found once; its top ten account for around 0.3%. Study-wide findings and caveats: Average cumulative frequency of previously undetected clones was approximately 34% against one allele and less than 55% against the other.

Sample: CD4+ T cells from PBMCs. The chain links TRBV19 to TRBJ2-3; D remains ambiguous. The receptor's source is a woman between 18 and 30 years old in good health and CMV-seronegative. This CDR3 reads CASRASIVADTQYF. The CDR3 DNA follows: TGTGCCAGTAGAGCAAGCATAGTGGCAGATACGCAGTATTTT.